The 8 T cell receptor beta chains below come from one sample, sequenced in a study of cytomegalovirus exposure and HLA in healthy donors. PCR used 60 Vbeta primers and 13 Jbeta primers. Using immunoSEQ multiplex PCR, the repertoire was profiled, and TCRdb retains in-frame clones only, with some absent. The sample yields about 200,000 clones, around four fifths seen once. The sample taken for sequencing was PBMCs. The receptors derive from a boy younger than 10 in good health and CMV-seronegative.

The chain uses TRBV19 and TRBJ1-5; D is ambiguous. From germline, CDR1 is LNHDA and CDR2 SQIVND (reference sequence). The CDR3 has 15 residues. Trimming took 10 bases from V and 5 from J, leaving 21 bases between them. In nucleotides, the CDR3 is TGTGCCACCAAGGGAGAAGGGTCAGGAGATCAGCCCCAGCATTTT. Protein: CATKGEGSGDQPQHF. The complete variable domain, with remaining parts taken from reference TRBV19 and TRBJ1-5, reads DGGITQSPKYLFRKEGQNVTLSCEQNLNHDAMYWYRQDPGQGLRLIYYSQIVNDFQKGDIAEGYSVSREKKESFPLTVTSAQKNPTAFYLCATKGEGSGDQPQHFGDGTRLSIL.

A single count supports this clone. This chain connects TRBV6-1 to TRBJ1-2, with a weak D call TRBD1 (5 bases). CDR1 is MNHNS, CDR2 SASEGT, per germline. V lost 0 bases to trimming and J lost 7 bases, with 12 bases between them. The CDR3 totals 14 residues. CDR3 nucleotides: TGTGCCAGCAGTGAAGCTGGAGGGGAGATTGGCTACACCTTC. Encoded protein: CASSEAGGEIGYTF.

This chain uses TRBV15 with TRBJ2-5; 10 bases agree with TRBD2. The end of the DNA aligns better with TRBJ2-7, so the J call may be wrong. CDR1 and CDR2 (germline): LNHNV, YYDKDF (reference sequence). The CDR3 spans 14 residues. For the CDR3, the DNA is TGTGCCACCAGCAATAGCGGGAGGTGGTACGAGCAGTACTTC. Its translation: CATSNSGRWYEQYF.

The genes are TRBV7-3 and TRBJ2-2, with 11 positions matching TRBD2. This CDR3 has 17 residues. Trimming at V came to 3 bases and at J to 0 bases, leaving 3 bases not matched to a gene. Germline loops: CDR1 SGHTA, CDR2 FQGTGA. CDR3 residues: CASSFGTSGTNTGELFF. Written as DNA, the CDR3 is TGTGCCAGCAGCTTCGGGACTAGCGGTACGAACACCGGGGAGCTGTTTTTT.

This clone has a handful of counts. This chain joins TRBV6-5 and TRBJ1-1, with TRBD1 as a possible D gene (6 bases). V lost 3 bases and J lost 2, with 10 bases in between. The CDR3 is made up of 14 amino acids. CDR1 is MNHEY, CDR2 SVGAGI, per germline. The CDR3 DNA reads as TGTGCCAGCAGTTATACAGGGATTAACACTGAAGCTTTCTTT. It yields the protein CASSYTGINTEAFF.

V usage is TRBV19 and J usage is TRBJ2-3; possibly TRBD2 for D (6 bases). The CDR3 loop spans 16 amino acids. Trimming took off 6 bases at V and 3 bases at J, with 19 bases between the two ends. Looked up from germline, CDR1 is LNHDA and CDR2 is SQIVND (reference sequence). The CDR3 sequence: CASRKWGETKTDTQYF. In DNA form, the CDR3 reads TGTGCCAGTAGAAAGTGGGGGGAGACGAAGACAGATACGCAGTATTTT.

J is TRBJ2-5 and V is TRBV9, with a possible D match to TRBD1 (5 bases). This CDR3 spans 16 amino acids. Per the germline V gene, CDR1 is SGDLS and CDR2 is YYNGEE. Trimming stripped 0 bases from V and 2 bases from J, with 14 bases between. The CDR3: CASSVEQVVKQETQYF. In DNA form, the CDR3 reads TGTGCCAGCAGCGTAGAACAGGTAGTGAAACAAGAGACCCAGTACTTC.

V and J are TRBV10-3 and TRBJ2-1, with D possibly TRBD2 on 5 matching bases. CDR3 length: 12 amino acids. Germline CDR1 and CDR2: ENHRY and SYGVKD. V was cut by 4 bases and J by 7 bases, with 8 bases left in between. The CDR3 is CAISGTGNEQFF. As DNA, the CDR3 is TGTGCCATCAGTGGGACGGGGAATGAGCAGTTCTTC.